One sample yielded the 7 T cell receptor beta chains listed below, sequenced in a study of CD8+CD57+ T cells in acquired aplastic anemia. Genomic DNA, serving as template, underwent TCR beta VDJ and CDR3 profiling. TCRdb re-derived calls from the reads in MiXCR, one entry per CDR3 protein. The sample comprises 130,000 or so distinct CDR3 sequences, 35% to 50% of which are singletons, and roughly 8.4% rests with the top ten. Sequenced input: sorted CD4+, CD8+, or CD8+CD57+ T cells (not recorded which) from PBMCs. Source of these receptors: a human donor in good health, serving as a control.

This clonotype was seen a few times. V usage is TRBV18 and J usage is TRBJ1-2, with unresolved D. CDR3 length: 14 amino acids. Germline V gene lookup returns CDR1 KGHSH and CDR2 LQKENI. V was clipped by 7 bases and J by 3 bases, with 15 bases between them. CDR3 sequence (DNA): TGTGCCAGCTTAGGGCAGGCCTGGGACTATGGCTACACCTTC. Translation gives CASLGQAWDYGYTF.

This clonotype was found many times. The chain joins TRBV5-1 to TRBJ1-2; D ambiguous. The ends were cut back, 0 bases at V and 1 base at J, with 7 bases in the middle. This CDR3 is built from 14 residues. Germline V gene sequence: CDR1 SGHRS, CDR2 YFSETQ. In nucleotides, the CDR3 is TGCGCCAGCAGCTTGGGACACCGTAACTATGGCTACACCTTC. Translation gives CASSLGHRNYGYTF.

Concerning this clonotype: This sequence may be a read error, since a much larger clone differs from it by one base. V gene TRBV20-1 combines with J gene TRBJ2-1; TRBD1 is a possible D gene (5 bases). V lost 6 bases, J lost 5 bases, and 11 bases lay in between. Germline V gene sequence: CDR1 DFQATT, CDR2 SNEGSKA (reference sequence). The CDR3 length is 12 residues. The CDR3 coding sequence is TGCAGTGCGTATGACAGAAACAATGAGCAGTTCTTC. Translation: CSAYDRNNEQFF.

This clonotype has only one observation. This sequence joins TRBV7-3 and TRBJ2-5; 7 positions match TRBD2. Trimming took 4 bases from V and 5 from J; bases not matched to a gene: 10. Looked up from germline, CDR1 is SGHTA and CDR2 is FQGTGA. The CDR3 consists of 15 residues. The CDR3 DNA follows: TGTGCCAGCAGCTCAGCGGGGACTCCTATGGAGACCCAGTACTTC. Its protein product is CASSSAGTPMETQYF.

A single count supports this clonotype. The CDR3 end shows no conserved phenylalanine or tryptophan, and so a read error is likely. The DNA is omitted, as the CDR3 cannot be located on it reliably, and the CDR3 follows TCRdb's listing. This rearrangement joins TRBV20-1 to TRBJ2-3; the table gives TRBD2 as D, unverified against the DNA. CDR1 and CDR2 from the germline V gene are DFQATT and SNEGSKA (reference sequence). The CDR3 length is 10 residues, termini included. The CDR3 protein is CSARGRAGGL.

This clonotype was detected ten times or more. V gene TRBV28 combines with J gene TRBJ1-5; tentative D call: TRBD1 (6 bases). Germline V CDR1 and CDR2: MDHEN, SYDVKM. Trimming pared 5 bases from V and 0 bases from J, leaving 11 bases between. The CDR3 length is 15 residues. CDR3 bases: TGTGCCAGCAGTCCGGTACAGGGTAGCAATCAGCCCCAGCATTTT. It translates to CASSPVQGSNQPQHF.

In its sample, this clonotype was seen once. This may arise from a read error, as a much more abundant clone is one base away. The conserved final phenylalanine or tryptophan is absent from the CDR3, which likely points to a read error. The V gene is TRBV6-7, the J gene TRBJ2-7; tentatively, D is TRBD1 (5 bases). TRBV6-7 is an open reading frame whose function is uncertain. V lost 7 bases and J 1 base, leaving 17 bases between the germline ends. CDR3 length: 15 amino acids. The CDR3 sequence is CASTYPRAGSYEQYL. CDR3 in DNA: TGTGCCAGCACCTACCCCAGGGCTGGGTCCTACGAGCAGTACCTC.